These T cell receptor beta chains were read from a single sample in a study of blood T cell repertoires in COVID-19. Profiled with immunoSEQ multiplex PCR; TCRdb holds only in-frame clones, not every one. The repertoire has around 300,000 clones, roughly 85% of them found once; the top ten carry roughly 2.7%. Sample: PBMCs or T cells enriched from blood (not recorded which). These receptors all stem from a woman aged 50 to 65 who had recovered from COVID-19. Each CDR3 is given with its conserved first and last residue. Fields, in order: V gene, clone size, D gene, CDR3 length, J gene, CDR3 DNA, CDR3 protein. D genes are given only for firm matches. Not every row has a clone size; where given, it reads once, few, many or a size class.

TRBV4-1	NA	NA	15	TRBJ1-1	TGCGCCAGCAGCCAAGATAGTCCCGAATCAGGGTTCGGCTTCTTT	CASSQDSPESGFGFF
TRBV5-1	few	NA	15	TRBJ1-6	TGCGCCAGCAGCTTGGACAGGGTCCCTAATTCACCCCTCCACTTT	CASSLDRVPNSPLHF
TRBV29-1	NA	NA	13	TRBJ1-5	TGCAGCGTTGCGACAGGTGATCATCAGCCCCAGCATTTT	CSVATGDHQPQHF
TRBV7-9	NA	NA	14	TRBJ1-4	TGTGCCAGCAGCTCGGCAGGAGGCGCAGAAAAACTGTTTTTT	CASSSAGGAEKLFF
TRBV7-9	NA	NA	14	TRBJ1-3	TGTGCCAGCAGCCCCCCCCCAGATGGAAACACCATATATTTT	CASSPPPDGNTIYF
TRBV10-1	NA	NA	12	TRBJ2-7	TGCGCCACCTTGGGGGCCTGTTACGAGCAGTACTTC	CATLGACYEQYF
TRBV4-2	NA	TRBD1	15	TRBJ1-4	TGTGCCAGCAGGCGGGGGGGGACAGGGGATGAAAAACTGTTTTTT	CASRRGGTGDEKLFF
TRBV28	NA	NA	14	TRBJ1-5	TGTGCCAGCAGCACAGGCTTTAGCAATCAGCCCCAGCATTTT	CASSTGFSNQPQHF
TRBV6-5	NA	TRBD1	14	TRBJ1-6	TGTGCCAGCAGTCAACAGGGGTCTAATTCACCCCTCCACTTT	CASSQQGSNSPLHF
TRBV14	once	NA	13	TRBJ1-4	TGTGCCAGCAGCCAAGGTGGAGATGAAAAACTGTTTTTT	CASSQGGDEKLFF
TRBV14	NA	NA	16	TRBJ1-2	TGTGCCAGCAGCCGGAGGGTAAGGGGAAGGTCATATGGCTACACCTTC	CASSRRVRGRSYGYTF
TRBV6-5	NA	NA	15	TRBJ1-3	TGTGCCAGCAGAGGAACGACAGGAGCCGGAAACACCATATATTTT	CASRGTTGAGNTIYF
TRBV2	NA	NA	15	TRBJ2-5	TGTGCCAGCAGTGTCCACCGTCTAATCGAGGAGACCCAGTACTTC	CASSVHRLIEETQYF
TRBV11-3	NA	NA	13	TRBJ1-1	TGTGCCAGCAGCTTTTTTCCTAGCACTGAAGCTTTCTTT	CASSFFPSTEAFF
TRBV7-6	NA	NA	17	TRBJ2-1	TGTGCCAGCAGCTCCCACGTGGGGGGAGAGTATGGCAATGAGCAGTTCTTC	CASSSHVGGEYGNEQFF
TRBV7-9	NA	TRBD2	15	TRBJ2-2	TGTGCCAGCAGTCCTAGGACTAGAGAGACCGGGGAGCTGTTTTTT	CASSPRTRETGELFF
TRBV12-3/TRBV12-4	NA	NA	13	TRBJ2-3	TGTGCCAGCAGACCTAGCGGCACAGATACGCAGTATTTT	CASRPSGTDTQYF
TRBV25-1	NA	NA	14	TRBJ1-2	TGTGCCAGCAGTGACGCGAGGCAGAACTATGGCTACACCTTC	CASSDARQNYGYTF
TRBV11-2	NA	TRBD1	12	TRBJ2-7	TGTGCCAGCGTAGGACAGGGGGGCGAGCAGTACTTC	CASVGQGGEQYF
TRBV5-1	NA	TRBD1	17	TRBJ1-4	TGCGCCAGCAGCTTCGGGACAGCGGCTGCAACTAATGAAAAACTGTTTTTT	CASSFGTAAATNEKLFF
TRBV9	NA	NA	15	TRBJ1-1	TGTGCCAGCAGCGTAGCTTCCAACGGGGGCACTGAAGCTTTCTTT	CASSVASNGGTEAFF
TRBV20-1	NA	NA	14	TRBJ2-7	TGCAGTGCTAGTTCTAGCGAGACCTTCTACGAGCAGTACTTC	CSASSSETFYEQYF
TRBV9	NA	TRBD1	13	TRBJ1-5	TGTGCCAGCAGCAAAATGGACAGGGGGCCCCAGCATTTT	CASSKMDRGPQHF
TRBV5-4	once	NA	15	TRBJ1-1	TGTGCCAGCAGCGCGATACTTGACAGGAACACTGAAGCTTTCTTT	CASSAILDRNTEAFF
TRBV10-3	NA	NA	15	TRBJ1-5	TGTGCCATCAGTGAAAGGACAGCCGCCAATCAGCCCCAGCATTTT	CAISERTAANQPQHF
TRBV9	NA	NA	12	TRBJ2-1	TGTGCCAGCAGTCAGGGTGACAATGAGCAGTTCTTC	CASSQGDNEQFF
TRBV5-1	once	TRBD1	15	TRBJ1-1	TGCGCCAGCAGCTTGGGGACAGGGGGAGGGACTGAAGCTTTCTTT	CASSLGTGGGTEAFF
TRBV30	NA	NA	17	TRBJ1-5	TGTGCCTGGAGTGTACTGGGGAGTTACAATAGCAATCAGCCCCAGCATTTT	CAWSVLGSYNSNQPQHF
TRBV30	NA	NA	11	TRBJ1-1	TGTGCCTGGAGTGCCTACACTGAAGCTTTCTTT	CAWSAYTEAFF
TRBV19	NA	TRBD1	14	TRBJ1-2	TGTGCCAGTACCACCTTAGGGACAGGGGATGGCTACACCTTC	CASTTLGTGDGYTF
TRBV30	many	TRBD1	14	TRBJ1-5	TGTGCCTGGAGTGTACAGGGGTCGGGCCAGCCCCAGCATTTT	CAWSVQGSGQPQHF
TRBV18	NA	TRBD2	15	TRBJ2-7	TGTGCCAGCTCACCTGTAGGACTAGCGGGAGACGAGCAGTACTTC	CASSPVGLAGDEQYF
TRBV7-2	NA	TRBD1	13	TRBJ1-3	TGTGCCAGCCTGACAGGGACCGAAAACACCATATATTTT	CASLTGTENTIYF
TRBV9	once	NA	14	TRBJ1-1	TGTGCCAGCAGCGTCGGGGGTGTGAACACTGAAGCTTTCTTT	CASSVGGVNTEAFF
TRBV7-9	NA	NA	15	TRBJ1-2	TGTGCCAGCAGCTTAGCGAATCCCTTGGCCTATGGCTACACCTTC	CASSLANPLAYGYTF
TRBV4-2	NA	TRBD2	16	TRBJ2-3	TGTGCCAGCAGCCAAGAGGCTAGCGGGGGGGCCAGTACGCAGTATTTT	CASSQEASGGASTQYF
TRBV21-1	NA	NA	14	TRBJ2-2	TGTGCCAGCAGCATCGGACTAGACACCGGGGAGCTGTTTTTT	CASSIGLDTGELFF
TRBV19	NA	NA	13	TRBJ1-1	TGTGCCAGTAGTGAGGGGGTGTTCACTGAAGCTTTCTTT	CASSEGVFTEAFF
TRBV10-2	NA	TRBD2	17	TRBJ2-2	TGCGCCAGCAGTGAGTGGACTAGCGGGAGAAGCACCGGGGAGCTGTTTTTT	CASSEWTSGRSTGELFF
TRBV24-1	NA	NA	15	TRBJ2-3	TGTGCCACCAGTGCCCAGGGTCCCTATGTGGATACGCAGTATTTT	CATSAQGPYVDTQYF
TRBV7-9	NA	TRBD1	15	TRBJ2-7	TGTGCCAGCAGCCCCAAAGGGACAGTAGTCTACGAGCAGTACTTC	CASSPKGTVVYEQYF
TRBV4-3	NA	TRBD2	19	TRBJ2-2	TGCGCCAGCAGCCAAGATCTGGAGCGGGAGATCCTGAACACCGGGGAGCTGTTTTTT	CASSQDLEREILNTGELFF
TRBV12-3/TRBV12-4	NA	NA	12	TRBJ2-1	TGTGCCAGCAGTCGAGACAGCGATGAGCAGTTCTTC	CASSRDSDEQFF
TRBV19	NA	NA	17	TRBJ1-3	TGTGCCAGTAGTAAGTCCACTTTAATACGCTCTGGAAACACCATATATTTT	CASSKSTLIRSGNTIYF
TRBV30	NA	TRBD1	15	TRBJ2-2	TGTGCCTGGGGGCGGGGACAGGGATACACCGGGGAGCTGTTTTTT	CAWGRGQGYTGELFF
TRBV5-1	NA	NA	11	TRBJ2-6	TGCGCCAGCAGCTCCACAAACGTCCTGACTTTC	CASSSTNVLTF
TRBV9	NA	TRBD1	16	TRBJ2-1	TGTGCCAGCAGCGTAGGGGTAGGGGGCTGGTACAATGAGCAGTTCTTC	CASSVGVGGWYNEQFF
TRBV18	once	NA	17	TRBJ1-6	TGTGCCAGCTCCCGGGGACACCAAGAAACGCGTGGTTTTCCCCTCCACTTT	CASSRGHQETRGFPLHF
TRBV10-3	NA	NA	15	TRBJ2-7	TGTGCCATCAGTCCAGGGGGGTCCTACTCCTACGAGCAGTACTTC	CAISPGGSYSYEQYF
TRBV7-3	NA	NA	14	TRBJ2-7	TGTGCCAGCAGCTTAAACGCGGGGCCCTACGAGCAGTACTTC	CASSLNAGPYEQYF